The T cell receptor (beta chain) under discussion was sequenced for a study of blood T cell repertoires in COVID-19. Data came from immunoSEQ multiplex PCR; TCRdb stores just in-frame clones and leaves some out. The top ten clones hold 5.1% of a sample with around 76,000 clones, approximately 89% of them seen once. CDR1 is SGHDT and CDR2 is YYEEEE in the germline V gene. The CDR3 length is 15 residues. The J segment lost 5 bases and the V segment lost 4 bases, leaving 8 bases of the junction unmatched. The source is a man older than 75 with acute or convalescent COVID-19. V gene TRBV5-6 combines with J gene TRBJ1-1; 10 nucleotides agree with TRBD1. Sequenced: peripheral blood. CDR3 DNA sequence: TGTGCCAGCAGCCCACTCCGGGACAGGGGAACTGAAGCTTTCTTT. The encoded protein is CASSPLRDRGTEAFF.